The 17 T cell receptor beta chains below were found in one sample sequenced in a study of cytomegalovirus exposure and HLA in healthy donors. In the PCR, 60 Vbeta and 13 Jbeta primers were used. Sequencing used immunoSEQ multiplex PCR; TCRdb keeps in-frame clones, though not all of them. The sample holds about 120,000 clones, just over 15% seen once. Sequencing was performed on PBMCs. Every receptor here comes from a woman under 30 in good health and CMV-seronegative.

This clone has only a few counts. The V call is TRBV7-2, the J call TRBJ2-3, with 12 bases lining up with TRBD1. J was trimmed by 5 bases and V by 5 bases; bases with no gene match: 8. The CDR3 is 16 amino acids. Per germline, CDR1 SGHTA and CDR2 FQGNSA. The CDR3 region has the DNA TGTGCCAGCAGCACCCGGGACAGGGGGCTGAGAGATACGCAGTATTTT. Protein product: CASSTRDRGLRDTQYF.

There are a few counts of this clone. A junction boundary mismatches the germline segment, possibly from a read error. The J gene is TRBJ1-2, the V gene TRBV14; 7 nucleotides line up with TRBD1. CDR1 SGHDN and CDR2 FVKESK come from the germline V gene. The CDR3 runs to 12 residues. The CDR3 region is CASSQGTVPTAF. DNA for the CDR3: TGTGCCAGCAGCCAGGGGACAGTTCCCACCGCCTTC.

This clone turned up a few times. This chain links TRBV12-5 with TRBJ2-1; D not certain. Germline V gene lookup returns CDR1 LGHNT and CDR2 FRNRAP. Trimming took off 0 bases at V and 7 bases at J, with 16 bases between the two ends. The CDR3 runs 16 residues. DNA of the CDR3: TGTGCTAGTGGTTTGGTACTAAAACCGAATACAAATGAGCAGTTCTTC. Translation gives CASGLVLKPNTNEQFF.

This chain joins TRBV7-8 and TRBJ1-1, with a possible D match to TRBD1 (6 bases). Looked up from germline, CDR1 is SGHVS and CDR2 is FQNEAQ. This CDR3 contains 16 residues. V lost 2 bases and J 0 bases, leaving 13 bases between the germline ends. DNA of the CDR3: TGTGCCAGCAGCTTACCCCGGGACACGGTGAACACTGAAGCTTTCTTT. It yields the protein CASSLPRDTVNTEAFF.

In this sample, this clone turned up a few times. Here the CDR3 reads CASSPREGQGTYEQYF. The CDR3 DNA is TGCGCCAGCAGTCCTAGAGAGGGACAGGGCACCTACGAGCAGTACTTC. V usage is TRBV4-3 and J usage is TRBJ2-7, with TRBD1 matching 9 bases. The V segment lost 6 bases and the J segment 2 bases; nucleotides outside the gene matches: 11. The CDR3 loop spans 16 amino acids. In germline, CDR1 is LGHNA, CDR2 YSLEER.

This clone was observed a handful of times. The chain carries TRBV27 and TRBJ2-2; 9 bases map to TRBD1. The J segment lost 4 bases and the V segment lost 2 bases, leaving 5 bases of the junction unmatched. This CDR3 is built from 16 residues. Germline V gene sequence: CDR1 MNHEY, CDR2 SMNVEV (reference sequence). CDR3 in amino acids: CASSLGDREITGELFF. For the CDR3, the DNA is TGTGCCAGCAGTTTAGGGGACAGGGAGATCACCGGGGAGCTGTTTTTT.

The rearrangement links TRBV9 to TRBJ2-7; 8 bases map to TRBD2. V trimming: 0 bases; J trimming: 3 bases; junction bases outside the gene matches: 8. Germline V gene lookup returns CDR1 SGDLS and CDR2 YYNGEE. The CDR3 spans 16 residues. This CDR3 reads CASSVAASGSFYEQYF. The CDR3 nucleotides are TGTGCCAGCAGCGTAGCTGCAAGCGGGAGTTTCTACGAGCAGTACTTC.

The V call is TRBV7-6, the J call TRBJ1-4, with D possibly being TRBD1 (5 bases). Trimming cost V 5 bases and J 2 bases, with 12 bases left between them. The CDR3 has 15 amino acids. Per germline, CDR1 SGHVS and CDR2 FNYEAQ. CDR3 in amino acids: CASSPRGGTNEKLFF. The CDR3 DNA follows: TGTGCCAGCAGCCCTCGGGGGGGGACTAATGAAAAACTGTTTTTT.

The chain uses TRBV9 and TRBJ2-7; D is ambiguous. Germline-derived CDR1 and CDR2 are SGDLS and YYNGEE. The CDR3 consists of 14 residues. V was cut by 0 bases and J by 6 bases, with 13 bases left in between. CDR3 region: CASSVGIAPLEQYF. CDR3 coding DNA: TGTGCCAGCAGCGTAGGGATAGCCCCTCTCGAGCAGTACTTC.

This clone was picked up a small number of times. The chain links TRBV5-4 to TRBJ2-7, with 9 bases that match TRBD2. V was clipped by 3 bases and J by 3 bases; unmatched bases: 13. The CDR3 covers 17 residues. Germline V CDR1 and CDR2: SGHNT, YYREEE (reference sequence). Here the CDR3 reads CASSSLLAGAGIYEQYF. CDR3 sequence (DNA): TGTGCCAGCAGCTCCCTCTTAGCGGGGGCCGGTATCTACGAGCAGTACTTC.

This clone was detected a few times. The chain uses TRBV6-6 and TRBJ1-5; 7 positions match TRBD1. The germline CDR1 and CDR2 sequences are MNHNY and SVGAGI (reference sequence). V gave up 7 bases and J gave up 7 bases; unmatched junction bases: 7. The CDR3 runs 13 residues. In DNA, the CDR3 is TGTGCCAGCACTAACAGGGGATACCAGCCCCAGCATTTT. Its translation: CASTNRGYQPQHF.

The chain combines TRBV5-6 with TRBJ2-3; 9 bases line up with TRBD2. Looked up from germline, CDR1 is SGHDT and CDR2 is YYEEEE. CDR3 length: 15 residues. With V trimmed by 4 bases and J by 6 bases, 9 bases remained unmatched. The CDR3 here is CASSTLAGEWDTQYF. DNA for the CDR3: TGTGCCAGCAGCACATTAGCGGGAGAATGGGATACGCAGTATTTT.

This clone was observed a few times. Compared with germline, one end of the junction differs, possibly owing to a read error. The V and J genes are TRBV7-7 and TRBJ2-5; 11 positions match TRBD1. Germline V lookup: CDR1 SSHAT, CDR2 FNYEAQ (reference sequence). The length of the CDR3 is 14 residues. CDR3 region: CASSRDRGQETQYF. The CDR3 DNA reads as TGTGCTAGCAGCCGGGACAGGGGGCAAGAGACCCAGTACTTC.

This clone was found a few times. V usage is TRBV5-4 and J usage is TRBJ2-7; D possibly corresponds to TRBD1 (5 bases). Trimming took off 4 bases at V and 7 bases at J, with 18 bases between the two ends. This CDR3 contains 14 residues. The V gene's germline CDR1 is SGHNT and CDR2 YYREEE (reference sequence). The CDR3 nucleotides are TGTGCCAGCAGCCACGCTTGGGGCCCTGAGGAGCAGTACTTC. Translating it yields CASSHAWGPEEQYF.

This clone was observed a few times. This chain links TRBV7-2 with TRBJ2-7; tentatively, D is TRBD1 (6 bases). CDR1 and CDR2 from the germline V gene are SGHTA and FQGNSA. Deletions cut 4 bases from V and 1 base from J, with 14 bases between. This CDR3 has 15 amino acids. The CDR3 DNA is TGTGCCAGCAGCTCCAGGGGAAGGGGGTCCTACGAGCAGTACTTC. Translation gives CASSSRGRGSYEQYF.

The rearrangement links TRBV5-1 to TRBJ2-7; no clear D gene. Trimming took 2 bases from V and 5 from J, leaving 8 bases between them. This CDR3 contains 12 residues. Germline loops: CDR1 SGHRS, CDR2 YFSETQ. The CDR3 is CASSFAQNEQYF. DNA for the CDR3: TGCGCCAGCAGCTTCGCTCAGAACGAGCAGTACTTC.

In nucleotides, the CDR3 is TGTGCCAGCAGTTCCCGGGGTGTTCAGTACTTC. Protein product: CASSSRGVQYF. The rearrangement uses TRBV27 and TRBJ2-7; weak D call: TRBD2 (5 bases). The CDR3 runs to 11 residues. Germline-derived CDR1 and CDR2 are MNHEY and SMNVEV (reference sequence). Trimming removed 4 bases from V and 10 bases from J, with 11 bases in between.